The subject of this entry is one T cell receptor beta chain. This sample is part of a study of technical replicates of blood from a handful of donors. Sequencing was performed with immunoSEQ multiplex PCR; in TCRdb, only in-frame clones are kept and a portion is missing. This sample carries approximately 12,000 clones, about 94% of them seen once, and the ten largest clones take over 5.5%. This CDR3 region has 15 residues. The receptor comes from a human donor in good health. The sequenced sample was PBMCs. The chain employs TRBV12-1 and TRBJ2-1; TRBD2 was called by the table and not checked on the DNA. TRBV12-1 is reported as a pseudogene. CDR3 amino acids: CASSLGTSGRDEQFF. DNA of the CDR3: TGTGCCAGCAGCTTGGGGACTAGCGGGAGGGATGAGCAGTTCTTC.